Each of the 16 T cell receptor beta chains below was sequenced from the same sample in a study of cytomegalovirus exposure and HLA in healthy donors. PCR used 60 Vbeta primers and 13 Jbeta primers. Assay used: immunoSEQ multiplex PCR; TCRdb lists only in-frame clones, some missing. This table holds about 120,000 clones, approximately 68% found once. The sample was PBMCs. All receptors come from a man aged 25-45 years in good health and CMV-seropositive.

This clone came up a few times. The rearrangement uses TRBV4-2 and TRBJ2-7; 9 nucleotides agree with TRBD2. Per germline, CDR1 LGHNA and CDR2 YNFKEQ. V dropped 1 base and J dropped 5; count of bases not matched to a gene: 12. The CDR3 spans 17 residues. The CDR3: CASSQGSLAGGADEQYF. The CDR3 DNA is TGTGCCAGCAGCCAAGGTAGCCTGGCGGGAGGGGCTGACGAGCAGTACTTC.

The CDR3 here is CASSPSGLVSYEQYF. CDR3 bases: TGTGCCAGCTCACCGTCCGGACTAGTCTCCTACGAGCAGTACTTC. The chain carries TRBV18 and TRBJ2-7, with 7 nucleotides matching TRBD2. With 3 bases clipped from V and 0 bases from J, the junction kept 5 bases outside the gene matches. CDR3 length equals 15 residues. CDR1 KGHSH and CDR2 LQKENI come from the germline V gene.

The chain links TRBV13 to TRBJ1-1; possible D gene TRBD1, 5 bases. Germline V gene sequence: CDR1 PRHDT, CDR2 FYEKMQ (reference sequence). V was pared by 2 bases and J by 9 bases, with 16 bases between. This CDR3 contains 14 residues. CDR3 coding DNA: TGTGCCAGCAGCTTAACCGGCAGGGCAAGTAAAGCTTTCTTT. Protein: CASSLTGRASKAFF. Filled out from reference TRBV13 and TRBJ1-1, the complete variable domain reads AAGVIQSPRHLIKEKRETATLKCYPIPRHDTVYWYQQGPGQDPQFLISFYEKMQSDKGSIPDRFSAQQFSDYHSELNMSSLELGDSALYFCASSLTGRASKAFFGQGTRLTVV.

The genes are TRBV5-6 and TRBJ2-2; possible D gene TRBD2, 6 bases. The CDR3 is made up of 16 amino acids. V was trimmed by 4 bases and J by 6 bases, leaving 19 bases between them. From germline, CDR1 is SGHDT and CDR2 YYEEEE. DNA for the CDR3: TGTGCCAGCAGCGTAATCATCGGGAGTCTCGCCGGGGAGCTGTTTTTT. Translating gives CASSVIIGSLAGELFF.

This clone was seen more than once but under ten times. The J gene is TRBJ2-3, the V gene TRBV6-1, with no clear D. This CDR3 comprises 15 residues. The germline CDR1 and CDR2 sequences are MNHNS and SASEGT. V lost 1 base and J lost 3, with 11 bases in between. The DNA for the CDR3 is TGTGCCAGCAGTGAAGAGCAGCGAAGTACAGATACGCAGTATTTT. Protein sequence: CASSEEQRSTDTQYF.

The genes are TRBV5-4 and TRBJ2-1; 16 positions agree with TRBD2. V was pared by 3 bases and J by 8 bases, with 11 bases of the junction left unmatched. The CDR3 totals 18 residues. Germline V gives CDR1 SGHNT, CDR2 YYREEE (reference sequence). In DNA, the CDR3 is TGTGCCAGCAGCTCCGGGACTAGCGGGAGGGCATTGTTGTATGAGCAGTTCTTC. Protein: CASSSGTSGRALLYEQFF.

This clone is a singleton in its sample. At one end the junction does not follow the germline gene, possibly because of a read error. The rearrangement links TRBV28 to TRBJ2-1; D is ambiguous. Germline CDR1 MDHEN, CDR2 SYDVKM. There are 12 residues in the CDR3. In DNA form, the CDR3 reads TGTGCCACCATACAAAATAACAGAGAGCTGTTCTTC. Translated, it gives CATIQNNRELFF.

The rearrangement uses TRBV4-2 and TRBJ1-5, with D possibly matching TRBD1 (5 bases). Germline CDR1 and CDR2: LGHNA and YNFKEQ. CDR3 length equals 13 residues. Trimming left V 0 bases short and J 15 bases short, with 15 bases between. The CDR3 is CASSQDIGGVGHF. CDR3 nucleotides: TGTGCCAGCAGCCAAGATATCGGGGGTGTAGGGCATTTT.

This clone was found once. The chain is built from TRBV29-1 and TRBJ1-1; D not certain. Trimming removed 4 bases from V and 1 base from J, with 7 bases in between. Germline V CDR1 and CDR2: SQVTM, ANQGSEA. This CDR3 region has 12 residues. The CDR3 DNA reads TGCAGCGTTGTGAAGCCGAACACTGAAGCTTTCTTT. Protein sequence: CSVVKPNTEAFF.

The J gene is TRBJ2-1, the V gene TRBV19, with TRBD2 matching 15 bases. Per the germline V gene, CDR1 is LNHDA and CDR2 is SQIVND (reference sequence). This CDR3 has 15 residues. V trimming: 3 bases; J trimming: 10 bases; junction bases outside the gene matches: 4. In DNA, the CDR3 is TGTGCCAGTAGTATGGGACTAGCGGGAGGAAGAGAGCAGTTCTTC. It codes for CASSMGLAGGREQFF. Supplemented by reference TRBV19 and TRBJ2-1, the full variable domain reads DGGITQSPKYLFRKEGQNVTLSCEQNLNHDAMYWYRQDPGQGLRLIYYSQIVNDFQKGDIAEGYSVSREKKESFPLTVTSAQKNPTAFYLCASSMGLAGGREQFFGPGTRLTVL.

About this clone: The sample has other DNA sequences that encode this CDR3 too. The rearrangement uses TRBV28 and TRBJ1-2; D uncertain. Trimming took 2 bases from V and 5 from J, leaving 6 bases between them. Germline lookup yields CDR1 MDHEN and CDR2 SYDVKM. The CDR3 is 12 amino acids. CDR3 sequence reads: CASSLSQYGYTF. The CDR3 DNA reads TGTGCCAGCAGTTTAAGTCAGTATGGCTACACCTTC.

This chain connects TRBV19 to TRBJ2-2, with 7 bases lining up with TRBD1. CDR1 and CDR2 from the germline V gene are LNHDA and SQIVND (reference sequence). The CDR3 length is 15 residues. The trim removed 6 bases at V and 1 base at J, leaving 5 bases unmatched. CDR3 sequence reads: CASSTRTGNTGELFF. The CDR3 DNA follows: TGTGCCAGTAGCACCCGGACAGGGAACACCGGGGAGCTGTTTTTT.

This clone showed up just a few times. This CDR3 reads CASTWESGQPQHF. For the CDR3, the DNA is TGTGCCAGCACCTGGGAGTCGGGTCAGCCCCAGCATTTT. This sequence joins TRBV2 and TRBJ1-5; the D is unclear. CDR1 SNHLY and CDR2 FYNNEI come from the germline V gene. V was cut by 7 bases and J by 6 bases, with 13 bases left in between. The CDR3 has 13 residues.

This clone has only a few counts. The genes are TRBV30 and TRBJ2-7, with 8 bases fitting TRBD1. V was pared by 5 bases and J by 4 bases, with 10 bases of the junction left unmatched. The germline V gene has CDR1 GTSNPN and CDR2 SVGIG (reference sequence). The CDR3 is 14 amino acids. Here the CDR3 reads CAWETGTGVYEQYF. DNA for the CDR3: TGTGCCTGGGAAACCGGGACAGGAGTTTACGAGCAGTACTTC.

This rearrangement joins TRBV5-1 to TRBJ2-2, with D possibly being TRBD1 (6 bases). Germline V gene data show CDR1 as SGHRS and CDR2 as YFSETQ. The V and J ends lost 4 bases and 3 bases respectively, with 10 bases between them. CDR3 length: 14 residues. The CDR3 nucleotides are TGCGCCAGCAGCCTCGGACAGTACACCGGGGAGCTGTTTTTT. Residues: CASSLGQYTGELFF. Full variable domain (rest looked up from reference TRBV5-1 and TRBJ2-2): KAGVTQTPRYLIKTRGQQVTLSCSPISGHRSVSWYQQTPGQGLQFLFEYFSETQRNKGNFPGRFSGRQFSNSRSEMNVSTLELGDSALYLCASSLGQYTGELFFGEGSRLTVL.

The chain recombines TRBV19 with TRBJ2-7; 9 bases map to TRBD1. Trimming at V came to 5 bases and at J to 2 bases, leaving 10 bases not matched to a gene. From germline, CDR1 is LNHDA and CDR2 SQIVND (reference sequence). This CDR3 has 16 amino acids. CDR3 sequence reads: CASSPWTGDGAYEQYF. The DNA of the CDR3 is TGTGCCAGTAGTCCTTGGACAGGGGATGGGGCCTACGAGCAGTACTTC.